This T cell receptor beta chain was identified during a study of response to subunit inactivated influenza vaccine. Broader study findings: That few new T cells are recruited by each seasonal influenza vaccination was the authors' suggestion.

V was clipped by 6 bases and J by 5 bases; unmatched bases: 12. The CDR3 is 15 amino acids. Via MiXCR, TCRdb re-called the RT-PCR reads, giving one row per CDR3 protein. This repertoire shows 600,000 to 850,000 distinct CDR3 sequences, 12% to 15% found once; its top ten account for 7.6%. This clonotype was seen a handful of times. Its cognate antigen is unknown. The receptor's source is a man in his fifties or sixties who received an inactivated influenza vaccine. The chain joins TRBV12-3 or TRBV12-4 to TRBJ1-2; TRBD1 matches at 7 bases. The source material was PBMCs from blood, sampled 14 to 15 days before vaccination. The CDR3 reads CASSPGQVWRYGYTF. CDR3 sequence (DNA): TGTGCCAGCAGCCCCGGACAGGTTTGGCGGTATGGCTACACCTTC.